These 9 T cell receptor beta chains were sequenced from one sample in a study of monozygotic twins with inflammatory bowel disease. Following a re-call of the 5' RACE reads, TCRdb has one entry per CDR3 protein and lacks DNA. The sample holds 90,000 to 110,000 distinct CDR3 sequences. The sample consisted of blood. The source of these receptors is a human donor with ulcerative colitis or Crohn's disease, or a healthy co-twin of an affected twin (not recorded which).

The chain links TRBV28 to TRBJ1-4. The CDR3 is 12 amino acids. Germline V gene data show CDR1 as MDHEN and CDR2 as SYDVKM. This CDR3 is CASSLPGSELFF.

This chain joins TRBV19 and TRBJ2-7; TCRdb's D gene call, TRBD1, goes unchecked for lack of DNA. The CDR3 loop spans 15 amino acids. Germline CDR1 and CDR2: LNHDA and SQIVND (reference sequence). The CDR3 reads CASSHPRQGAYEQYF.

The chain carries TRBV3-1 and TRBJ1-3. Germline CDR1 reads LGHDT; CDR2 reads YNNKEL (reference sequence). The CDR3 extends over 15 amino acids. CDR3 sequence reads: CASSQVWMNGNTIYF.

CDR3 protein: CASSPPGTKPTDTQYF. The V call is TRBV12-3 or TRBV12-4, the J call TRBJ2-3; TCRdb proposes TRBD2, but this gene call is untestable without DNA. The CDR3 spans 16 residues.

The genes are TRBV6-5 and TRBJ1-1; as DNA is missing, the TRBD1 call by TCRdb cannot be tested. The V gene's germline CDR1 is MNHEY and CDR2 SVGAGI. This CDR3 comprises 16 residues. CDR3 sequence reads: CASSSAWGKRNTEAFF.

CDR3 amino acids: CASSHPPQPQHF. This chain links TRBV7-2 with TRBJ1-5; TCRdb lists TRBD1, though no DNA is available to test this call. The germline V gene has CDR1 SGHTA and CDR2 FQGNSA. The CDR3 runs to 12 residues.

V gene TRBV7-2 combines with J gene TRBJ2-1. Per the germline V gene, CDR1 is SGHTA and CDR2 is FQGNSA. This CDR3 is 15 amino acids long. CDR3 in amino acids: CASSLAASGYNEQFF.

This sequence joins TRBV3-1 and TRBJ2-7; as DNA is missing, the TRBD1 call by TCRdb cannot be tested. The CDR3 is made up of 13 amino acids. In germline, CDR1 is LGHDT, CDR2 YNNKEL (reference sequence). The CDR3 reads CASSQLLGGEQYF.

The genes are TRBV9 and TRBJ1-6; with no DNA, the TCRdb D assignment of TRBD1 cannot be verified. Germline V lookup: CDR1 SGDLS, CDR2 YYNGEE. CDR3 size: 16 residues. The CDR3 region is CASSSPWGAPNSPLHF. Full variable domain (rest looked up from reference TRBV9 and TRBJ1-6): DSGVTQTPKHLITATGQRVTLRCSPRSGDLSVYWYQQSLDQGLQFLIQYYNGEERAKGNILERFSAQQFPDLHSELNLSSLELGDSALYFCASSSPWGAPNSPLHFGNGTRLTVT.